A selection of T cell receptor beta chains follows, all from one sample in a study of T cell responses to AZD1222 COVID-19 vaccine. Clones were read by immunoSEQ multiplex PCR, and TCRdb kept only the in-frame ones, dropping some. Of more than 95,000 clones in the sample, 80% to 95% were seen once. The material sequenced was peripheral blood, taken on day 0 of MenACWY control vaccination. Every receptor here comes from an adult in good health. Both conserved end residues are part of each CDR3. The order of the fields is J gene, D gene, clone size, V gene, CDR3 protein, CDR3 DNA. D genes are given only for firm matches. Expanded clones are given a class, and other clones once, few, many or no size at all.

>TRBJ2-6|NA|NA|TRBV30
CAWTGAGANVLTF
TGTGCCTGGACGGGGGCTGGGGCCAACGTCCTGACTTTC
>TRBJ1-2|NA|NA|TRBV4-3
CASSQLRGSNYGYTF
TGCGCCAGCAGCCAACTGAGGGGATCTAACTATGGCTACACCTTC
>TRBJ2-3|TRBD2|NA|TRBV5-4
CASSLGSAGGRSADTQYF
TGTGCCAGCAGCTTGGGGTCAGCGGGGGGGCGTTCGGCTGATACGCAGTATTTT
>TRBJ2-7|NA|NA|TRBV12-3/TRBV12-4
CASRMAGTYEQYF
TGTGCCAGCAGGATGGCAGGGACCTACGAGCAGTACTTC
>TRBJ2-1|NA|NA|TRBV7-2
CASSSTYNEQFF
TGTGCCAGCAGCTCCACATACAATGAGCAGTTCTTC
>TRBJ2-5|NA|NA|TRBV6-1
CASSNSGAGETQYF
TGTGCCAGCAGTAATTCGGGGGCAGGGGAGACCCAGTACTTC
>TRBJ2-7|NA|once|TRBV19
CASSIDSDSSYEQYF
TGTGCCAGTAGTATTGACTCGGACAGCTCCTACGAGCAGTACTTC
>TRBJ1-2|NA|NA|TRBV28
CASRTGGRYGYTF
TGTGCCAGCCGAACGGGGGGCAGATATGGCTACACCTTC
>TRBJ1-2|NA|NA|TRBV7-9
CASSLFGEEGF
TGTGCCAGCAGCTTATTCGGGGAAGAAGGCTTC
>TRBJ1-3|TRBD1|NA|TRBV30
CAWSWDRARNTIYF
TGTGCCTGGTCTTGGGACAGGGCTAGAAACACCATATATTTT
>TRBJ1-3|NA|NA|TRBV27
CASTIPVVGNTIYF
TGTGCCAGCACCATCCCCGTGGTTGGAAACACCATATATTTT
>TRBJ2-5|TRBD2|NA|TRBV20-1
CSASPRTSGQETQYF
TGCAGTGCTAGTCCCCGGACTAGCGGGCAAGAGACCCAGTACTTC
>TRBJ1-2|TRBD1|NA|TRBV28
CASGGGQGRAGYGYTF
TGTGCCAGCGGGGGGGGACAGGGGAGAGCTGGCTATGGCTACACCTTC
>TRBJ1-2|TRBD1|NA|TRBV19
CASSIERGDRGRFYGYTF
TGTGCCAGTAGTATAGAGAGGGGTGACAGGGGGCGTTTCTATGGCTACACCTTC
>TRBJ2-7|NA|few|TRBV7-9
CASSLARRPAEQYF
TGTGCCAGCAGCTTAGCACGGCGGCCCGCCGAGCAGTACTTC
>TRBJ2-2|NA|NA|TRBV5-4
CASTTFGNPGELFF
TGTGCCAGCACCACCTTTGGAAATCCCGGGGAGCTGTTTTTT
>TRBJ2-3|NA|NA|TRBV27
CASSLTHLSGSTDTQYF
TGTGCCAGCAGTTTGACCCACCTTAGCGGAAGCACAGATACGCAGTATTTT
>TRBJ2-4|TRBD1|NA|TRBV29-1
CSASKQGANIQYF
TGCAGCGCTAGTAAACAGGGGGCAAACATTCAGTACTTC
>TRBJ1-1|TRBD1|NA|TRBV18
CASSPLSRGLTLTNTEAFF
TGTGCCAGCTCACCCCTTAGTAGGGGGCTTACCCTAACAAACACTGAAGCTTTCTTT
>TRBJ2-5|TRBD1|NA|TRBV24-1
CATSSSGTGTHETQYF
TGTGCCACCAGCTCCTCCGGGACAGGGACCCACGAGACCCAGTACTTC
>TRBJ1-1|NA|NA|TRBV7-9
CASSPRTGNTEAFF
TGTGCCAGCAGCCCCCGGACGGGGAACACTGAAGCTTTCTTT
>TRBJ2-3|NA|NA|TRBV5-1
CASSSGISHTDTQYF
TGCGCCAGCAGCTCTGGGATATCGCACACAGATACGCAGTATTTT
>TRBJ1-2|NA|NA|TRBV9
CASSVEGSGSYGYTF
TGTGCCAGCAGCGTAGAAGGCAGTGGTTCATATGGCTACACCTTC
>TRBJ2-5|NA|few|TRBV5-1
CASSLKETQYF
TGCGCCAGCAGCTTGAAAGAGACCCAGTACTTC
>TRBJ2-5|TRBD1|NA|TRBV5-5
CASSRPGQGGETQYF
TGTGCCAGCAGCCGACCGGGACAGGGTGGGGAGACCCAGTACTTC
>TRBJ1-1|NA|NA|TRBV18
CASSPNQGRNTEAFF
TGTGCCAGCTCACCAAATCAGGGTCGGAACACTGAAGCTTTCTTT
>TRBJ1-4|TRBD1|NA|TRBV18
CASSPKGAAEKLFF
TGTGCCAGCTCACCAAAGGGGGCGGCGGAAAAACTGTTTTTT
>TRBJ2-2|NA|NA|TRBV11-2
CASSLIYAPRDLSGELFF
TGTGCCAGCAGCTTAATTTATGCGCCCCGGGACTTATCCGGGGAGCTGTTTTTT
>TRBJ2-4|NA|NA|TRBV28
CASSPFTVAKNIQYF
TGTGCCAGCAGTCCGTTTACAGTAGCCAAAAACATTCAGTACTTC
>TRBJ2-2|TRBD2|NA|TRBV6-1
CASSAPGLAGFTGELFF
TGTGCCAGCAGTGCCCCCGGACTAGCGGGGTTTACCGGGGAGCTGTTTTTT
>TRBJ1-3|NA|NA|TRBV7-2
CASSLDQASGNTIYF
TGTGCCAGCAGCTTAGACCAGGCCTCTGGAAACACCATATATTTT
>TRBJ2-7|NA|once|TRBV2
CASSEVREQYF
TGTGCCAGCAGTGAAGTGCGCGAGCAGTACTTC
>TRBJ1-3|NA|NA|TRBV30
CAWSVPRDSGNTIYF
TGTGCCTGGAGTGTACCCAGGGACTCTGGAAACACCATATATTTT
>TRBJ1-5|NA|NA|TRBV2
CASKEDRDTNQPQHF
TGTGCCAGCAAAGAAGACCGGGACACCAATCAGCCCCAGCATTTT
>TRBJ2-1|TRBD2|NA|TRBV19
CASSISSGSSNEQFF
TGTGCCAGTAGTATCTCAAGCGGGAGTAGCAATGAGCAGTTCTTC
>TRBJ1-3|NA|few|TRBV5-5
CASSLEPSDGNTIYF
TGTGCCAGCAGCTTGGAACCATCTGATGGAAACACCATATATTTT
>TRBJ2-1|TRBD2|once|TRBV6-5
CASSPQPTAGDEQFF
TGTGCCAGCAGTCCACAACCAACAGCGGGAGATGAGCAGTTCTTC
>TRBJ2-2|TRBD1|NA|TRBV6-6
CASRLTGGNTGELFF
TGTGCCAGCAGGTTGACAGGGGGCAACACCGGGGAGCTGTTTTTT